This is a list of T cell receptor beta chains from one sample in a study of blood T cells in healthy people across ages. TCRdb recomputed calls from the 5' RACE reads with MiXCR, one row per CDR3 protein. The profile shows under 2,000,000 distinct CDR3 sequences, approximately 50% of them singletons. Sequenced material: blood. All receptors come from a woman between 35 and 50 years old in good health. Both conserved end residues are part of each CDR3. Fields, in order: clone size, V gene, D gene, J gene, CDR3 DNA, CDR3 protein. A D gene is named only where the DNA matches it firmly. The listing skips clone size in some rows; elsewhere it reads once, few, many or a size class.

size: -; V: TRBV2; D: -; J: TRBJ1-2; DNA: TGTGCCAGCAGTGAAGGGGGCGCATGGGGCTACACCTTC; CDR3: CASSEGGAWGYTF
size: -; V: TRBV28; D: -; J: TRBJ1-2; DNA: TGTGCCAGCGGCCCCCGAGGAGTTTTCTATGGCTACACCTTC; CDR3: CASGPRGVFYGYTF
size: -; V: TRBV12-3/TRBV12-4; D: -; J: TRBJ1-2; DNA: TGTGCCAGCAGTTTTGAATTAGGAGCACAGACTAACTATGGCTACACCTTC; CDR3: CASSFELGAQTNYGYTF
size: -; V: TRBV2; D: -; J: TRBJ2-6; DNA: TGTGCCAGCAGTGAAGATTGGACCGATTCTGGGGCCAACGTCCTGACTTTC; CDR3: CASSEDWTDSGANVLTF
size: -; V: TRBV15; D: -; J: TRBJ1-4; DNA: TGTGCCACCAGCAGAGATACGTGGGGAAATAATGAAAAACTGTTTTTT; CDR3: CATSRDTWGNNEKLFF
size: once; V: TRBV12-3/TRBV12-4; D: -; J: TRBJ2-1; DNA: TGTGCCAGCAGTTTAGCGCGAGGGAACCAGTTCTTC; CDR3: CASSLARGNQFF
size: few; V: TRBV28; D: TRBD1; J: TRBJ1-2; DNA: TGTGCCAGCCGACAGGGAGTTAACTATGGCTACACCTTC; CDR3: CASRQGVNYGYTF
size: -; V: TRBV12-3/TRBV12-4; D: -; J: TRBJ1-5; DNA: TGTGCCAGCAGTTACCTTTTGGCAGGCTCCATCCAGCCCCAGCATTTT; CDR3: CASSYLLAGSIQPQHF
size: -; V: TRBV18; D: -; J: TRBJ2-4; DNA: TGTGCCAGCTCACCAGGCAGCGGAGGGGTAGCCAAAAACATTCAGTACTTC; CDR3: CASSPGSGGVAKNIQYF
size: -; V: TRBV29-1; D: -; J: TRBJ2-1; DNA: TGCAGCGTTAAATGGGTGCAAGAGACCCAGTTCTTC; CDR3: CSVKWVQETQFF
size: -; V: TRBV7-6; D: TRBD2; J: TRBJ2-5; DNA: TGTGCCAGCAGCTTAGAGGCCGGGGGGGTCCAAGAGACCCAGTACTTC; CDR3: CASSLEAGGVQETQYF
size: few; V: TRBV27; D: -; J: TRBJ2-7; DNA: TGTGCCAGCAGTTTGAGGGCGGCGGGGGAGCAGTACTTC; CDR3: CASSLRAAGEQYF
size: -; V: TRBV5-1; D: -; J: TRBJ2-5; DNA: TGCGCCAGCTCGACTCAAGGGGGAAGGGAAGGCAATGAGCAGTACTTC; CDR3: CASSTQGGREGNEQYF
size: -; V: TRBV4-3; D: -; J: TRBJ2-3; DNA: TGCGCCAGCAGCCTGGCGGGACAGCGAGCAGATACGCAGTATTTT; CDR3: CASSLAGQRADTQYF
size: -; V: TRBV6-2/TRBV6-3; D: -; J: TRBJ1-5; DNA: TGTGCCAGCAGCACGCATACAGGGCTGGAACAGCCCCAGCATTTT; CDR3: CASSTHTGLEQPQHF
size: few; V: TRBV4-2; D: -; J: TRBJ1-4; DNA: TGTGCCAGCAGCCAAGGGTCCGGGCCAGAGGGGCATGAAAAACTGTTTTTT; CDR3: CASSQGSGPEGHEKLFF
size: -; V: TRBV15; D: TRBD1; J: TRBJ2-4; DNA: TGTGCCACCAGCCCCGAACAGGGGTTCATTCAGTACTTC; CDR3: CATSPEQGFIQYF
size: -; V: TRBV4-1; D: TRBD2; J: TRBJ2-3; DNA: TGCGCCAGCAGCCAAGCGCAGCGGGGGTCAGATACGCAGTATTTT; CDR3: CASSQAQRGSDTQYF
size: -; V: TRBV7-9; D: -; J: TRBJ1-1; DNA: TGTGCCAGCAGAGGGGGGGAGGCTTTCTTT; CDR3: CASRGGEAFF
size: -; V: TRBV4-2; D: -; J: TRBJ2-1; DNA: TGTGCCAGCAGCCCCCCTCAGCGGGACAATGAGCAGTTCTTC; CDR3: CASSPPQRDNEQFF
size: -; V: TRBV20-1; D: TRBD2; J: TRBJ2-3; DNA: TGCAGTGCTAGAGATCGGTGGCGGGGGGGCCCAGATACGCAGTATTTT; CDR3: CSARDRWRGGPDTQYF
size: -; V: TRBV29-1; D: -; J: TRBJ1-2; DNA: TGCAGCGTGGGTTTAGGGCTGGGATATGGCTACACCTTC; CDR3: CSVGLGLGYGYTF
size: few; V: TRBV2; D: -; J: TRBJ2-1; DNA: TGTGCCAGCAGTGAAGAAGCGGCGAATGAGCAGTTCTTC; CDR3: CASSEEAANEQFF
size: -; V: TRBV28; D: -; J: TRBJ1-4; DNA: TGTGCCAGCAGTTTAGGCGGGGTTAATGGAAAACTGTTTTTT; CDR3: CASSLGGVNGKLFF
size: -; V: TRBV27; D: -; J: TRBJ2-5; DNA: TGTGCCAGCAGTGGGAGATGGGGACCATCGGAGACCCAGTACTTC; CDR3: CASSGRWGPSETQYF
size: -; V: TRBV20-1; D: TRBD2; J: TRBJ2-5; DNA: TGCAGTGCTGATCCGGGACTAGCGCACCAAGAGACCCAGTACTTC; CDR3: CSADPGLAHQETQYF
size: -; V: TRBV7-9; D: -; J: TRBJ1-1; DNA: TGTGCCAGCAGCGGACCGGGGACTCATGAAGCTTTCTTT; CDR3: CASSGPGTHEAFF
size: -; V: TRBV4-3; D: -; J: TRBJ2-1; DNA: TGCGCCAGCAGCCAAGCACGTGGTTATGAGCAGTTCTTC; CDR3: CASSQARGYEQFF
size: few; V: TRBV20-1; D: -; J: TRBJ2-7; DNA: TGCAGTGCTTATACTGCGGGGACACACTCCTACGAGCAGTACTTC; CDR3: CSAYTAGTHSYEQYF
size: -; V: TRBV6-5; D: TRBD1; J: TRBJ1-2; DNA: TGTGCCAGCAGTGATGACAGGGTGGTGAACTATGGCTACACCTTC; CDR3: CASSDDRVVNYGYTF
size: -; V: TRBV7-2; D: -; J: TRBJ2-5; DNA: TGTGCCAGCAGCTTAGCGGGCAGGGGTGTGGAGACCCAGTACTTC; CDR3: CASSLAGRGVETQYF
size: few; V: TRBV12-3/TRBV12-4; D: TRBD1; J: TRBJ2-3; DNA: TGTGCCAGCACCCCAAGGACAGGGGGCACAGATACGCAGTATTTT; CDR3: CASTPRTGGTDTQYF
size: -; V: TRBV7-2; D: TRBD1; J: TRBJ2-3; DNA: TGTGCCAGCAGCTTATATTTTCCGGGACAGGGCAGAGATACGCAGTATTTT; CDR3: CASSLYFPGQGRDTQYF
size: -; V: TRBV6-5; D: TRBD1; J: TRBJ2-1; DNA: TGTGCCAGCAGGCCAGGGGGCGGACAATACAATGAGCAGTTCTTC; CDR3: CASRPGGGQYNEQFF
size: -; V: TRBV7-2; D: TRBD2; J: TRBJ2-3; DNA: TGTGCCAGCAGCTTAGATCTGACTAGCGCCCCCACAGATACGCAGTATTTT; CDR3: CASSLDLTSAPTDTQYF
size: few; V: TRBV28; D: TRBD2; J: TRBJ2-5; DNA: TGTGCCAGCAGTTTATTCGGCGGGGGGGCCTTGGAGACCCAGTACTTC; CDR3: CASSLFGGGALETQYF
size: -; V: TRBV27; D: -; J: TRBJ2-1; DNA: TGTGCCAGCAGTTCCCTAGCTCCCCCGGGCAATGAGCAGTTCTTC; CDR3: CASSSLAPPGNEQFF
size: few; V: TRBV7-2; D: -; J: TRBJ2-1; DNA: TGTGCCAGCAGCCTCCGGGACGACTCCTACAATGAGCAGTTCTTC; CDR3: CASSLRDDSYNEQFF
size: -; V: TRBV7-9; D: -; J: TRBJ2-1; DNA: TGTGCCAGCAGCTTAGGGGACCACTCCTACAATGAGCAGTTCTTC; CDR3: CASSLGDHSYNEQFF
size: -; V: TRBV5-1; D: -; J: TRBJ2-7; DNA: TGCGCCAGCAGCGGGGCCCCCTACGAGCAGTACTTC; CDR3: CASSGAPYEQYF
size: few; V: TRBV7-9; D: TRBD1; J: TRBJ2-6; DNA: TGTGCCATCGTCAACAGGGGGAAAGCTGGGGCCAACGTCCTGACTTTC; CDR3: CAIVNRGKAGANVLTF
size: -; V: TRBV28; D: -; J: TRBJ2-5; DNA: TGTGCCAGCAGTTTAATAGTGTCTAGCGTTTTCCAGGAGACCCAGTACTTC; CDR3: CASSLIVSSVFQETQYF
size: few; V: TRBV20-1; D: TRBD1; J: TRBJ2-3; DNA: TGCAGTGCTGGGACAGTGAGCACAGATACGCAGTATTTT; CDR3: CSAGTVSTDTQYF
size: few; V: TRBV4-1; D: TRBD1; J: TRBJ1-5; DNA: TGCGCCAGCAGCCAAGACCTGCTGGGACAGGAAAATCAGCCCCAGCATTTT; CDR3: CASSQDLLGQENQPQHF
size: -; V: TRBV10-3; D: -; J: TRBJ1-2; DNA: TGTGCCATCAGTGGGGACCAGAGTGGCTACACCTTC; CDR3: CAISGDQSGYTF
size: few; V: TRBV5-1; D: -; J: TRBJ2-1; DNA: TGCGCCAGCAGCTTGGGTATACGCAATGAGCAGTTCTTC; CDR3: CASSLGIRNEQFF
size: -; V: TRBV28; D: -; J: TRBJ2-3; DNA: TGTGCCAGCAGTTTACTGGGGCCCCAAGATACGCAGTATTTT; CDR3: CASSLLGPQDTQYF
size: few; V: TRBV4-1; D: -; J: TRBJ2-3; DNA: TGCGCCAGCAGCCAAGGGGATGGGTTAGGTACGCAGTATTTT; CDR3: CASSQGDGLGTQYF
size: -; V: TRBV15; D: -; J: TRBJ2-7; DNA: TGTGCCACCTCCTCTTCAGGCATAAACTGCGAGCAGTACTTC; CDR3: CATSSSGINCEQYF
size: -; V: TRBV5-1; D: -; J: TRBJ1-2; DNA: TGCGCCAGCACCCTAGACATAATGTCTAACTATGGCTACACCTTC; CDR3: CASTLDIMSNYGYTF
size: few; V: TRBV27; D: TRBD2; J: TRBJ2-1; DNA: TGTGCCAGCAGTTCACCGGGACTAGGCTTCGATGAGCAGTTCTTC; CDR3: CASSSPGLGFDEQFF
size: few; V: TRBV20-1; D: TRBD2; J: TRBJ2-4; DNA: TGCAGTGCTCGGGAGGGGGTAGCCAAAAACATTCAGTACTTC; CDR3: CSAREGVAKNIQYF
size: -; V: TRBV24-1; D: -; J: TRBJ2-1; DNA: TGTGCCACCAGTGACCCGGGACAAAACAATGAGCAGTTCTTC; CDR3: CATSDPGQNNEQFF
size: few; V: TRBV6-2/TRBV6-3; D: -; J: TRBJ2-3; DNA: TGTGCCAGCAGTACCCTAGAGTTGTGGGCCGCAGATACGCAGTATTTT; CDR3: CASSTLELWAADTQYF
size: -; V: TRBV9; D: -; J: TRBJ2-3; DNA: TGTGCCAGCAGCGCTTCTAGGGGCACGGCAGATACGCAGTATTTT; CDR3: CASSASRGTADTQYF
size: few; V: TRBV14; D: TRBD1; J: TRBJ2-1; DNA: TGTGCCAGCAGCTACGCGGGACAGGGTTACAATGAGCAGTTCTTC; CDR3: CASSYAGQGYNEQFF
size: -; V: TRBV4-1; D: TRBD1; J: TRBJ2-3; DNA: TGCGCCAGCAGCCAGAGACAGGGGGGGGTTACGCAGTATTTT; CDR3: CASSQRQGGVTQYF
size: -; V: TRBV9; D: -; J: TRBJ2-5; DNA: TGTGCCAGCAGCGTAGCAGCTGTAAGAGCATATGAGACCCAGTACTTC; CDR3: CASSVAAVRAYETQYF
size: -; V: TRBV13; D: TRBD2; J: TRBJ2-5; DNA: TGTGCCAGCAGAGCCGGGGAGCGGGGGGTCCGTACCTTCCAAGAGACCCAGTACTTC; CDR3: CASRAGERGVRTFQETQYF
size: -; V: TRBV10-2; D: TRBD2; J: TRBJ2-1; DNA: TGCGCCAGCAGACCGGGGACTAGCGATTGGAATGAGCAGTTCTTC; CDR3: CASRPGTSDWNEQFF